What follows are 9 T cell receptor beta chains derived from one specimen sequenced in a study of T-cell reconstitution after alpha-beta-depleted transplantation in children (TCRdb year 2016). Study-wide conclusions, independent of this receptor: Over the following months the frequencies of hyperexpanded clones went down, and after one year T-cell counts and TCRbeta diversity were mostly credited to newly produced T cells.

The treatment or condition label on this specimen signifies: allogeneic hematopoietic cell transplantation with graft depleted of TCRalphabeta T cells and CD19 B cells. These receptors' antigens are unknown. Libraries came from PCR. Sequencing was performed on an Illumina HiSeq 2500. Molecular barcoding was employed in the preparation of TCR libraries, with unique molecular identifiers being used to normalize TCRbeta repertoire quantification. TCRdb reran the public reads through fastp at Q25 and MiXCR, keeping productive beta chains. Rows merge per CDR3 protein into single entries with the most common DNA and genes. This sample has around 300,000 distinct CDR3 sequences in its table, and almost 8% of those were observed once. The top ten clones comprise about 9.3% of the sample. Sequenced material: peripheral blood, taken 360 days after TCRalphabeta/CD19-depleted stem cell transplant. The source is a female patient aged 2-15 years who had a stem cell transplant for Fanconi anemia, so the T cells may come from the graft donor.

The chain links TRBV5-6 to TRBJ2-5; weak D call: TRBD2 (7 bases). This CDR3 has 19 amino acids. Germline V gene lookup returns CDR1 SGHDT and CDR2 YYEEEE. Deletions cut 3 bases from V and 5 bases from J, with 29 bases between. The DNA of the CDR3 is TGTGCCAGCAGCTCGATGGTGCCGTACGGGGGGCCGCATGCGGAGACCCAGTACTTC. Translated, it gives CASSSMVPYGGPHAETQYF.

The chain uses TRBV20-1 and TRBJ2-3; 7 bases are shared with TRBD2. This CDR3 comprises 14 residues. Germline V lookup: CDR1 DFQATT, CDR2 SNEGSKA (reference sequence). V shed 3 bases and J 2 bases; nucleotides not matched to a gene: 5. The CDR3 nucleotides are TGCAGTGCTAGTAAAAGCGGGATCACAGATACGCAGTATTTT. This encodes CSASKSGITDTQYF.

This clonotype was seen a few times. The CDR3 spells CASTADGATEAFF. CDR3 coding DNA: TGTGCCAGCACCGCCGACGGGGCCACTGAAGCTTTCTTT. The chain uses TRBV2 and TRBJ1-1, with D possibly being TRBD1 (5 bases). Trimming cost V 7 bases and J 4 bases, with 13 bases left between them. This CDR3 contains 13 residues. Germline V gene sequence: CDR1 SNHLY, CDR2 FYNNEI. Combining the CDR3 with reference TRBV2 and TRBJ1-1 gives the whole variable domain EPEVTQTPSHQVTQMGQEVILRCVPISNHLYFYWYRQILGQKVEFLVSFYNNEISEKSEIFDDQFSVERPDGSNFTLKIRSTKLEDSAMYFCASTADGATEAFFGQGTRLTVV.

This clonotype was recorded a few times. The chain is built from TRBV12-3 or TRBV12-4 and TRBJ2-3; D remains unclear. Trimming took 3 bases from V and 2 from J, leaving 9 bases between them. The CDR3 is 14 amino acids. CDR3 amino acids: CASSLWQYTDTQYF. The DNA of the CDR3 is TGTGCCAGCAGTTTGTGGCAGTACACAGATACGCAGTATTTT.

This clonotype was recorded many times. The chain has TRBV13 and TRBJ1-3; D call uncertain. With 5 bases removed from V and 2 bases from J, the gap between germline ends came to 13 bases. The length of the CDR3 is 15 residues. Germline lookup yields CDR1 PRHDT and CDR2 FYEKMQ (reference sequence). The CDR3 spells CASSETDNPGNTIYF. The CDR3 coding sequence is TGTGCCAGCAGCGAAACAGACAACCCTGGAAACACCATATATTTT.

This clonotype has ten or more counts. The chain links TRBV10-3 to TRBJ1-1, with D unclear. V was pared by 3 bases and J by 0 bases, with 11 bases between. The CDR3 loop spans 15 amino acids. In germline, CDR1 is ENHRY, CDR2 SYGVKD. The CDR3 loop is CAISESKGLNTEAFF. Here the CDR3 DNA reads TGTGCCATCAGTGAATCCAAGGGCCTGAACACTGAAGCTTTCTTT.

This clonotype was counted many times. The J gene is TRBJ2-2, the V gene TRBV28; D is unresolved. V was cut by 4 bases and J by 0 bases, with 6 bases left in between. This CDR3 is 14 amino acids long. The V gene's germline CDR1 is MDHEN and CDR2 SYDVKM. The CDR3: CASSSAANTGELFF. The DNA for the CDR3 is TGTGCCAGCAGTTCTGCCGCGAACACCGGGGAGCTGTTTTTT.

This clonotype was recorded at least ten times. The V call is TRBV20-1, the J call TRBJ2-7; TRBD2 matches 9 bases. CDR3 length: 15 residues. The germline gives CDR1 DFQATT, CDR2 SNEGSKA (reference sequence). Trimming cost V 0 bases and J 4 bases; bases outside gene matches: 7. CDR3 nucleotides: TGCAGTGCTAGAGACAGGGCGGGGGGGCTTTACGAGCAGTACTTC. This sequence encodes CSARDRAGGLYEQYF.

The chain employs TRBV10-3 and TRBJ2-1, with D perhaps matching TRBD2 (6 bases). V dropped 3 bases and J dropped 0 bases, with 15 bases sitting between them. The CDR3 covers 17 residues. The germline V gene has CDR1 ENHRY and CDR2 SYGVKD. CDR3 residues: CAISDEGRGSSYNEQFF. The DNA for the CDR3 is TGTGCCATCAGTGATGAGGGGCGGGGTAGCTCCTACAATGAGCAGTTCTTC.